This T cell receptor beta chain was observed in a study of spatial heterogeneity in lung cancer. Study-level information: Compared with alpha-chain sequences, beta-chain sequences were consistently detected in greater numbers.

Time point of the sample: sample taken at primary tumor resection. Researchers sequenced whole RNA taken from tumor, nontumor lung or frozen PBMC without sorting. Each TCR cDNA molecule bore a unique molecular identifier. Via MiXCR, TCRdb re-called the 5' RACE reads, giving one row per CDR3 protein. The table lists roughly 91,000 distinct CDR3 sequences, approximately 20% of them singletons. This CDR3 spans 16 amino acids. Germline values: CDR1 SGHRS, CDR2 YFSETQ. V lost 0 bases and J lost 9, with 18 bases in between. The sequences come from PBMCs, collected at surgery. The TCR was taken from a male donor with early-stage non-small cell lung cancer. The chain couples TRBV5-1 to TRBJ2-2; D is undetermined. Written as DNA, the CDR3 is TGCGCCAGCAGCTTGGATCCCGTTCTAAGTGGTCGGGAGCTGTTTTTT. As protein: CASSLDPVLSGRELFF.